The sequence of this T cell receptor (beta chain) was determined in a study of T cell changes during pregnancy in multiple sclerosis. Clones were read by immunoSEQ multiplex PCR, and TCRdb kept only the in-frame ones, dropping some. This table holds 75,000 to 95,000 clones, around 93% found once. After removal of 1 base from V and 9 bases from J, the junction contained 2 bases not matched to a gene. This CDR3 is 14 amino acids long. CDR1 is SGHTS, CDR2 YDEGEE, per germline. The clonotype comes from a female donor with multiple sclerosis, enrolled in a pregnancy study. The sample here was peripheral blood, taken before pregnancy. This chain joins TRBV5-8 and TRBJ2-1, with 12 bases identical to TRBD1. CDR3 bases: TGTGCCAGCAGCTTGTCGGGACAGGGGGCTGAGCAGTTCTTC. Its protein is CASSLSGQGAEQFF.